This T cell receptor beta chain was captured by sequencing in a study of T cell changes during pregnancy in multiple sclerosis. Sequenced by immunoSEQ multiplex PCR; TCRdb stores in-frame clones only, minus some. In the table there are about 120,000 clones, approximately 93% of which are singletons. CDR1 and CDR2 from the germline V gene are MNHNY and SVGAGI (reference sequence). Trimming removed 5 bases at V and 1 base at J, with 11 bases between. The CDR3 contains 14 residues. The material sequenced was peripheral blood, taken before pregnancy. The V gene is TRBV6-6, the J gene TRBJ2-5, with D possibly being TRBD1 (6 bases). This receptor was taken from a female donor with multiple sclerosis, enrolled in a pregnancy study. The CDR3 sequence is CASSGQGSQETQYF. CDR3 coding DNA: TGTGCCAGCAGTGGCCAGGGGTCCCAAGAGACCCAGTACTTC.